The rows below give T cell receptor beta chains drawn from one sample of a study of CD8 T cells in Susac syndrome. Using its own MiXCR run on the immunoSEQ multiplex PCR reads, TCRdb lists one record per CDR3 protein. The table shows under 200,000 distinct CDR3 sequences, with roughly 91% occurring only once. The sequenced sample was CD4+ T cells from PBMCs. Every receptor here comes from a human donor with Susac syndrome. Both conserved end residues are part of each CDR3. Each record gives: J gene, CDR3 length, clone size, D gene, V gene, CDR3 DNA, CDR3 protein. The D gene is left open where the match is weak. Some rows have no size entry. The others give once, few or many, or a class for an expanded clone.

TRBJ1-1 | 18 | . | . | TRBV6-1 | TGTGCCAGCAGGTCTTACGTCGGCAGACTCCGGAAGGACACTGAAGCTTTCTTT | CASRSYVGRLRKDTEAFF
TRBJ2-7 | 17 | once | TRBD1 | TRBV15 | TGTGCCACCAGCAGCGGGTCCGGGACAGCTTATCCCTACGAGCAGTACTTC | CATSSGSGTAYPYEQYF
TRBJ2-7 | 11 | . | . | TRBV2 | TGTGCCAGCACCCCACTTCACGAGCAGTACTTC | CASTPLHEQYF
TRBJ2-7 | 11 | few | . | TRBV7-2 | TGTGCCAGCAGCTTAGCACGGGAGCAGTACTTC | CASSLAREQYF
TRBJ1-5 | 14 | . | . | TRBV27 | TGTGCCAGCAGTTTTAGCAGGGGAAATCAGCCCCAGCATTTT | CASSFSRGNQPQHF
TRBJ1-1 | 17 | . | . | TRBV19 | TGTGCCAGTAGTATTCTCCCCGGGGCAGCTATGAACACTGAAGCTTTCTTT | CASSILPGAAMNTEAFF
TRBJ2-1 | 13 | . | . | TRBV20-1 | TGCAGTGCTAACCAGGGGTTCTCCGATGAGCAGTTCTTC | CSANQGFSDEQFF
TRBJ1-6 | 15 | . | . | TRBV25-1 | TGTGCCAGCAGTGAGTACAGAGTTATCAATTCACCCCTCCACTTT | CASSEYRVINSPLHF
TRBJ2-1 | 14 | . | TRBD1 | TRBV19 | TGTGCCACCGCAGACAGGGGGAACTACAATGAGCAGTTCTTC | CATADRGNYNEQFF
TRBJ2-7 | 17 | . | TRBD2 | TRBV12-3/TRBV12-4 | TGTGCCAGCACGGCAACTAGCGGGAGGTCCAGCTCCTACGAGCAGTACTTC | CASTATSGRSSSYEQYF
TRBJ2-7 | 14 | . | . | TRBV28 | TGTGCCAGCAGTTCAGGACATCTCACCTACGAGCAGTACTTC | CASSSGHLTYEQYF
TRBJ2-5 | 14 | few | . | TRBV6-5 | TGTGCCAGCAGTTACTTGCGGAGCCAAGAGACCCAGTACTTC | CASSYLRSQETQYF
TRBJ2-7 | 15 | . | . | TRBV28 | TGTGCCAGCAGTCAAGCTAGCGACCCCTCCTACGAGCAGTACTTC | CASSQASDPSYEQYF
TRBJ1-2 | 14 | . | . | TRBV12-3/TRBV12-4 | TGTGCCAGCACCGCACAGGGAGGGAACTATGGCTACACCTTC | CASTAQGGNYGYTF
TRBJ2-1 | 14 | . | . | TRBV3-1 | TGTGCCAGCAGCCAATTGGCGCGGTACAATGAGCAGTTCTTC | CASSQLARYNEQFF
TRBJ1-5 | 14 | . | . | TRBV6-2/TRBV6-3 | TGTGCCAGCGGACCGGGGAATCGCAATCAGCCCCAGCATTTT | CASGPGNRNQPQHF
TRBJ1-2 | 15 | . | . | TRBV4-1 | TGCGCCAGCAGCCAAGCGTTGGTCCGGGGCGATGGCTACACCTTC | CASSQALVRGDGYTF
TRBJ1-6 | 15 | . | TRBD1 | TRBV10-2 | TGCGCCAGCAGTGAGGGGGCAGGGGGCGGTTCACCCCTCCACTTT | CASSEGAGGGSPLHF
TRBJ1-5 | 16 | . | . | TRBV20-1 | TGCAGTGCTAGACCGTGGGGGCAGTATAGCAATCAGCCCCAGCATTTT | CSARPWGQYSNQPQHF
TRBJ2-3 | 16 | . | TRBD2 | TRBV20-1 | TGCAGTGCTAGAGGCGGGTCGGGAGGGTTGAGGGTTACGCAGTATTTT | CSARGGSGGLRVTQYF
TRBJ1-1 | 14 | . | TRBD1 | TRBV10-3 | TGTGCCATCAGTGGACAGGGGAAAATCGCTGAAGCTTTCTTT | CAISGQGKIAEAFF
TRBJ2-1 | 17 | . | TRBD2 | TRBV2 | TGTGCCAGCAGTGATTCACCAGCGGGAGTTATAAAAAATGAGCAGTTCTTC | CASSDSPAGVIKNEQFF
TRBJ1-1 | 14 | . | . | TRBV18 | TGTGCCAGCTCACCATCCTACTCGAACACTGAAGCTTTCTTT | CASSPSYSNTEAFF
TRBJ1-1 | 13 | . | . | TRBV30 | TGTGCCTGGAGCAGCTTCATGAACACTGAAGCTTTCTTT | CAWSSFMNTEAFF
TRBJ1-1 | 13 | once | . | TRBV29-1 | TGCAGCGTGGGTAGTGGCAGGGACACTGAAGCTTTCTTT | CSVGSGRDTEAFF
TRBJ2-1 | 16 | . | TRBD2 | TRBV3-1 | TGTGCCAGCAGCCATTGGACTAGCGGGGGGGCTCATGAGCAGTTCTTC | CASSHWTSGGAHEQFF
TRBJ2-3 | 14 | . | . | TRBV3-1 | TGTGCCAGCACCCAGACAGTAATCACAGATACGCAGTATTTT | CASTQTVITDTQYF
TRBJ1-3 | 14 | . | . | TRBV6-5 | TGTGCCAGCAGTTACCAAGCCACTGAAAACACCATATATTTT | CASSYQATENTIYF
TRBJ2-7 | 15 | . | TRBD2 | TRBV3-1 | TGTGCCAGCAGCCCAACTAGCGGGCGGGCCTACGAGCAGTACTTC | CASSPTSGRAYEQYF
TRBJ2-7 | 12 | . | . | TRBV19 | TGTGCCAGTAGACGTCAGGGGGAGGGGCAGTACTTC | CASRRQGEGQYF
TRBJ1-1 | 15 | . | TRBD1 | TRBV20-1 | TGCAGTGCTAGAGATCGGGAAACAGGGGGGACTGAAGCTTTCTTT | CSARDRETGGTEAFF
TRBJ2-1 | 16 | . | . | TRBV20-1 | TGCAGTGCTAGAGTCCGGGGTCAGGGCTCCTACAATGAGCAGTTCTTC | CSARVRGQGSYNEQFF
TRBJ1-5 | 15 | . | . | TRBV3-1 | TGTGCCAGCAGCCAAGGGGGGCAGGGGTTTCAGCCCCAGCATTTT | CASSQGGQGFQPQHF
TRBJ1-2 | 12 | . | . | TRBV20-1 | TGCAGTGGGCAAGTACAGGGCTATGGCTACACCTTC | CSGQVQGYGYTF
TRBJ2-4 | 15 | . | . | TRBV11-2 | TGTGCCAGCAGCTTTCTCCTTGAGGCCAAAAACATTCAGTACTTC | CASSFLLEAKNIQYF
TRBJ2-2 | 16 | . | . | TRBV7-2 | TGTGCCAGCAGCTTAAACCCGGGGGCGAACACCGGGGAGCTGTTTTTT | CASSLNPGANTGELFF
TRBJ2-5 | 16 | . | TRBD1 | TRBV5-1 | TGCGCCAGCAGCTTGTCCTCGGGACAGGGTCAAGAGACCCAGTACTTC | CASSLSSGQGQETQYF
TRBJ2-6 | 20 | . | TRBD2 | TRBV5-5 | TGTGCCAGCAGCTTGGTGTCTAGCGGGGGTCGAGTTACGGGGGCCAACGTCCTGACTTTC | CASSLVSSGGRVTGANVLTF
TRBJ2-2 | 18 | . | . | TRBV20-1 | TGCAGTGCTGGCAAGCCGGGACGCAGTCTATCGAACACCGGGGAGCTGTTTTTT | CSAGKPGRSLSNTGELFF
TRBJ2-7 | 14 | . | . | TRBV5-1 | TGCGCCAGCAGCGCACCCCCGTTACAGCGTGAGCAGTACTTC | CASSAPPLQREQYF
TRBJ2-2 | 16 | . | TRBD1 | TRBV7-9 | TGTGCCAGCAGCTCAGGGGGCGGCCGTTTCACCGGGGAGCTGTTTTTT | CASSSGGGRFTGELFF
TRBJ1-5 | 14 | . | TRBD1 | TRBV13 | TGTGCCAGCAGTTTGGGAACAGGGGATCAGCCCCAGCATTTT | CASSLGTGDQPQHF